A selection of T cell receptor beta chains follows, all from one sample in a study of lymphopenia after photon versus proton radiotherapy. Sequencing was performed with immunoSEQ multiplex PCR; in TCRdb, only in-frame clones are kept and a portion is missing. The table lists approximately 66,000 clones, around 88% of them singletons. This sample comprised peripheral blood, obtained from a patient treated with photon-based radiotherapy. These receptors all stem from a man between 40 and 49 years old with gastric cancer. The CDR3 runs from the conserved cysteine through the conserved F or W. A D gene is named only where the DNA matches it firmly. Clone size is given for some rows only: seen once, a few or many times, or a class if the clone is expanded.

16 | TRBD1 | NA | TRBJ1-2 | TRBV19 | CASSSRGQPANYGYTF | TGTGCCAGTAGTAGCCGGGGACAGCCGGCTAACTATGGCTACACCTTC
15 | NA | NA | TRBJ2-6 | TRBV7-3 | CASSPGGSRANVLTF | TGTGCCAGCAGCCCAGGGGGGTCAAGGGCCAACGTCCTGACTTTC
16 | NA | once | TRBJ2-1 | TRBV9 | CASSVATQATDNEQFF | TGTGCCAGCAGCGTAGCTACTCAGGCGACAGACAATGAGCAGTTCTTC
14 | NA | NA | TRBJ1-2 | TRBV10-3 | CAISESVGGDGYTF | TGTGCCATCAGTGAGTCGGTCGGGGGGGATGGCTACACCTTC
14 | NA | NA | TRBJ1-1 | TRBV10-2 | CASSEDGEDTEAFF | TGCGCCAGCAGTGAAGACGGGGAGGACACTGAAGCTTTCTTT
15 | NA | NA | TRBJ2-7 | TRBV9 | CASSVGGLNSYEQYF | TGTGCCAGCAGCGTCGGAGGATTGAACTCCTACGAGCAGTACTTC
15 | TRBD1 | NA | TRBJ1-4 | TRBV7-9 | CASSQRGTGGEKLFF | TGTGCCAGCAGCCAACGGGGGACAGGTGGGGAAAAACTGTTTTTT
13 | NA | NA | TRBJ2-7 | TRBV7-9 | CASSIQGGDEQYF | TGTGCCAGCAGCATACAGGGCGGTGACGAGCAGTACTTC
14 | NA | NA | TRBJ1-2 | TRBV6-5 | CASRTPQGGYGYTF | TGTGCCAGCAGAACGCCTCAGGGAGGCTATGGCTACACCTTC
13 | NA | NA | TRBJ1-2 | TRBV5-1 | CASSPGPEYGYTF | TGCGCCAGCAGCCCCGGGCCGGAATATGGCTACACCTTC